Described below is a single TCR beta chain sequence and its context. Only in-frame clones appear in the TCRdb table, and some are missing; sequencing was by immunoSEQ multiplex PCR. The sample lists roughly 66,000 clones, roughly nine tenths occurring once. The data stem from a study of blood T cell repertoires in COVID-19. Study overall: Acute and convalescent COVID-19 specimens originated in the United States, Italy and Spain. PBMCs, B-cell-depleted T cells, or T cells were the source of the cDNA or gDNA that made up the material.

Germline CDR1 is SGHRS and CDR2 is YFSETQ. This CDR3 has 13 amino acids. V lost 2 bases, J lost 6 bases, and 10 bases lay in between. This chain uses TRBV5-1 with TRBJ2-3, with D possibly being TRBD2 (5 bases). This receptor was taken from a human donor in a cohort sampled during active COVID-19. Sequenced sample: peripheral blood. The CDR3: CASSFGDGDTQYF. CDR3 in DNA: TGCGCCAGCAGCTTCGGGGATGGGGATACGCAGTATTTT.